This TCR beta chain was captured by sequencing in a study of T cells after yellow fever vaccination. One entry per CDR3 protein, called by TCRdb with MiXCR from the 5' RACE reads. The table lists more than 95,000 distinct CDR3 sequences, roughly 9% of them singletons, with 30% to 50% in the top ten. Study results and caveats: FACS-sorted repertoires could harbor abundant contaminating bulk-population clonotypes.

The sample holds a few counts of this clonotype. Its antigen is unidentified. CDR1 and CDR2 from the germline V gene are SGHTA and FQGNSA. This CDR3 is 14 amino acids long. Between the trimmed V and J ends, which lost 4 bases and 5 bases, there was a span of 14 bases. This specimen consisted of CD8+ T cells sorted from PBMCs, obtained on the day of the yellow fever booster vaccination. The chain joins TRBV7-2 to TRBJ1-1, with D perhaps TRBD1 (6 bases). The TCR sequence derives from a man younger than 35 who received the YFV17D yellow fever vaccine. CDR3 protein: CASSYTGRWTEAFF. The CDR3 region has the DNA TGTGCCAGCAGCTATACAGGGAGATGGACTGAAGCTTTCTTT.